This T cell receptor (beta chain) was identified during a study of CD8+ T cells in alopecia areata. Trimming took off 1 base at V and 2 bases at J, with 6 bases between the two ends. The V gene's germline CDR1 is SGHDN and CDR2 FVKESK. CDR3 size: 13 residues. Treatment noted: oral pan-JAK inhibitor, 5-10 mg twice daily. cDNA prepared by RNA extraction and subsequent reverse transcription served as the template for sequencing. TCRdb keeps only in-frame clones here, not all; method: immunoSEQ multiplex PCR. This table holds about 200,000 clones, approximately 60% found once. Sequencing used CD4+ T cells sorted from blood, obtained at week 4, from a patient treated with tofacitinib. This TCR derives from a human donor with alopecia areata. This chain connects TRBV14 to TRBJ2-7, with no clear D. CDR3 region: CASSQVAPYEQYF. The CDR3 region has the DNA TGTGCCAGCAGCCAAGTAGCCCCCTACGAGCAGTACTTC.